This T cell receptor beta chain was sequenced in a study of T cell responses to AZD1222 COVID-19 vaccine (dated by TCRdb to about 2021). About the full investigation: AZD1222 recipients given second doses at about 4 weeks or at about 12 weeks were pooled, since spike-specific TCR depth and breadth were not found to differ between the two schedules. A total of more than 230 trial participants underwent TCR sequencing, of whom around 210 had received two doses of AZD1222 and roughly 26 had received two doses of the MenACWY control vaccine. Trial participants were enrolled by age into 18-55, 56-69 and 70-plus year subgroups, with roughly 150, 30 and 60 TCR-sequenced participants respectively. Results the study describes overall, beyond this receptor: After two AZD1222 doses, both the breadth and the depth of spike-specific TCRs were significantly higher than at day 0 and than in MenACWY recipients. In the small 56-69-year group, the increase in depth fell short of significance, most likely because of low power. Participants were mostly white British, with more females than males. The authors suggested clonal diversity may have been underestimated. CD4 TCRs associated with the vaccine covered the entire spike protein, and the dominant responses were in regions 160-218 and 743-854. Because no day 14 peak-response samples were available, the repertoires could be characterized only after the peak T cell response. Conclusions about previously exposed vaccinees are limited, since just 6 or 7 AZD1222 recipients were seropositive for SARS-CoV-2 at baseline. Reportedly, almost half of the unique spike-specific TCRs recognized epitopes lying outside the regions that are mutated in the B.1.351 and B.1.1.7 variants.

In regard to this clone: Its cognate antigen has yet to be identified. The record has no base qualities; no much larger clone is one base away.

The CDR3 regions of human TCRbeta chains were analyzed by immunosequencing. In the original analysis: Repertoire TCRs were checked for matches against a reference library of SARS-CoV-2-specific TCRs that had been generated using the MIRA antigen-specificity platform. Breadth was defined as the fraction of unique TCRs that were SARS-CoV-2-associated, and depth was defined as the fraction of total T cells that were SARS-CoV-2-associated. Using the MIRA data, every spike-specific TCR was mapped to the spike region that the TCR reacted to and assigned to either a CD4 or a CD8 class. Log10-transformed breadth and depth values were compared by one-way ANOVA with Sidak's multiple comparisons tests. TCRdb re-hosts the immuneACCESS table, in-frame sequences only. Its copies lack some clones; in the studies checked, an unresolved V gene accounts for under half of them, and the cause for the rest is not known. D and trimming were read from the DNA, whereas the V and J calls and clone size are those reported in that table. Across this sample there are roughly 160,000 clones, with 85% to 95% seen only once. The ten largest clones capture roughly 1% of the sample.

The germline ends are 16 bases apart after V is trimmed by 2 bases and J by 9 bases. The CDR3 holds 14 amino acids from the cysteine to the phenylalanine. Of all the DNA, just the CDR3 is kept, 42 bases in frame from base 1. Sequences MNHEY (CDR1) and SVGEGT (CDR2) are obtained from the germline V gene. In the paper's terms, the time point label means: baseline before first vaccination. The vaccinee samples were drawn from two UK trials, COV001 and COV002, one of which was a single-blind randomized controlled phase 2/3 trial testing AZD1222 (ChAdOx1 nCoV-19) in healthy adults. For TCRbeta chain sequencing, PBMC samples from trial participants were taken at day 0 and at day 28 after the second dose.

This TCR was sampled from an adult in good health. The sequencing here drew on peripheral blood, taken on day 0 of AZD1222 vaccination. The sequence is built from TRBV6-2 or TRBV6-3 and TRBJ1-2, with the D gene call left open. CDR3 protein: CASSYRTYEASYTF. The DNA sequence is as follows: TGTGCCAGCAGTTACCGGACCTACGAGGCGAGCTACACCTTC.